This T cell receptor beta chain was retrieved from a study of blood T cell repertoires in COVID-19 (dated by TCRdb to 2020 to 2022). About the study as a whole: Collaborator samples came from the United States, Italy and Spain and covered acute and convalescent phases of COVID-19. The prospective study material was composed of cDNA or gDNA derived from T cells, B-cell-depleted T cells, or PBMCs. Deeply sampled blood TCRbeta repertoires from subjects exposed to, actively infected with, or recovered from COVID-19 were included in the dataset. The repertoires were released in a freely available public database meant as a resource for research on the immune response to SARS-CoV-2. The samples were drawn from the first 160 participants of the ongoing ImmuneRACE study and from 1,200 or so subjects provided by 6 global collaborators. The sample metadata nearly always contained a de-identified subject ID, COVID-19 status, age in years and sex. HLA class I and class II types, where available, came from metadata supplied by the sample provider rather than from assay-based typing. Results the study describes overall, beyond this receptor: Clinical and demographic metadata were provided uncurated, with the amount varying by source and participant.

Whole blood was collected in K2EDTA tubes by collaborating institutions according to the institutions' own protocols. For TCRbeta analysis, collaborators shipped samples in one of three forms: frozen whole blood, isolated PBMCs, or DNA extracted from either of those sample types. TCRbeta CDR3 regions were amplified from genomic DNA by means of the immunoSEQ Assay, a bias-controlled multiplex PCR. The study's processing was this. Nucleated cell counts per sample were estimated from amplification of reference gene primers within the assay. To quantify the absolute abundance of each unique TCRbeta CDR3 rearrangement, sequence reads were collapsed and filtered. For each sample, productive Simpson clonality was calculated as the square root of Simpson's diversity index over productive rearrangements. The table comes from immuneACCESS by way of TCRdb, which keeps in-frame sequences with V and J called. Part of the clones is missing from these tables; in studies checked, under half for an unresolved V gene and the rest for unknown reasons. For V, J and clone size, that table is used; D and trimming come from the DNA. The sample table contains nearly 45,000 clones; only one count was recorded for approximately 79% of them. Roughly 42% of the sample goes to the ten largest clones.

For this clone: It has no known antigen specificity. No quality values exist for individual bases; no much larger clone is one base distant.

V ends up 4 bases short and J 1 base short, with an unmatched junction base count of 3. The germline V gene encodes CDR1 LNHDA and CDR2 SQIVND (reference sequence). From the cysteine up to the phenylalanine, the CDR3 has a length of 14 residues. The entry retains the CDR3 DNA only, 42 bases that are in frame from base 1. The sequenced material came from peripheral blood. This receptor was identified in a human donor in a cohort sampled during active COVID-19. This sequence uses TRBV19 and TRBJ2-7; 8 of the junction bases match TRBD2. The DNA sequence is TGTGCCAGTAGTAACAGCGGGGGATCCTACGAGCAGTACTTC. This sequence encodes CASSNSGGSYEQYF.